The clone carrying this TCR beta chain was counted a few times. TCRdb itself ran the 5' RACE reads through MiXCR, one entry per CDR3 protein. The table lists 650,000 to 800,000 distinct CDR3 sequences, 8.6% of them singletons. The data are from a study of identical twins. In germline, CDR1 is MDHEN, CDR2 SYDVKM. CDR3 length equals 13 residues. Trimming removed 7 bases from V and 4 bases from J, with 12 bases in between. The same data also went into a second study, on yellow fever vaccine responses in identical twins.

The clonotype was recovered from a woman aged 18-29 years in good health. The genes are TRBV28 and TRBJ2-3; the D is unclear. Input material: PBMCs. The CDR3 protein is CASTRAHSDTQYF. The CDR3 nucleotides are TGTGCCAGCACCCGGGCCCACTCAGATACGCAGTATTTT.